This TCR beta chain is from a study of blood T cell repertoires in COVID-19. Study-level background: COVID-19 samples, acute and convalescent, were from the United States, Italy and Spain.

Assay used: immunoSEQ multiplex PCR; TCRdb lists only in-frame clones, some missing. The sample contains a few hundred thousand clones, more than 65% of which appear only once. The sequenced sample was peripheral blood. The sequence came from a woman aged 40 to 50 who had recovered from COVID-19.

The CDR3 sequence: CASSLAQGEAEAFF. The CDR3 DNA reads TGCGCCAGCAGCTTGGCACAGGGGGAGGCTGAAGCTTTCTTT. This chain joins TRBV5-1 and TRBJ1-1; 8 nucleotides line up with TRBD1. V shed 0 bases, J shed 6 bases, and the junction held 4 bases outside the gene matches. CDR1 and CDR2 (germline): SGHRS, YFSETQ. The CDR3 has 14 residues.